This record covers a single TCR beta chain. No antigen is known for it. The PCR used 60 Vbeta and 13 Jbeta primers. The repertoire was sequenced with immunoSEQ multiplex PCR; TCRdb's copy has only in-frame clones and lacks some. The sample shows 150,000 to 200,000 clones, about 88% of them seen only once. The CDR3 spans 17 residues. CDR1 SGHRS and CDR2 YFSETQ come from the germline V gene. V lost 0 bases, J lost 1 base, and 17 bases lay in between. The record originates from a study of cytomegalovirus exposure and HLA in healthy donors. Study-wide results and caveats: Versus the approximately 700-donor mean, an Asian-associated ancestry cluster reportedly showed fewer N-insertions in a later analysis. There were 150 to 200 TCR beta chains listed as cytomegalovirus-associated.

The sequence was collected from a woman between 18 and 29 years old in good health and CMV-seronegative. The chain links TRBV5-1 to TRBJ2-7, with D possibly TRBD1 on 5 matching bases. The sample comprised PBMCs. For the CDR3, the DNA is TGCGCCAGCAGCTTGGCAACAGGAACCACATATTCCTACGAGCAGTACTTC. Its protein product is CASSLATGTTYSYEQYF.